This T cell receptor (beta chain) was obtained from a study of T cell changes during pregnancy in multiple sclerosis (dated by TCRdb to between 2019 and 2020). Background on the whole study: The study looked at changes in the T cell repertoire across pregnancy in women with multiple sclerosis.

The germline V gene gives CDR1 as MGHRA and CDR2 as YSYEKL. Cut back by 8 bases and 7 bases, the V and J ends lie 17 bases apart. CDR3 length: 14 amino acids, cysteine to phenylalanine. The CDR3 DNA has 42 bases and is translated from base 1. In its sample, this clone was seen a few times. This receptor's antigen is unknown. One base away there is no much larger clone; base qualities are not given. Library prep was done by the immunoSEQ multiplex PCR assay. TCRdb provides this immuneACCESS table in a form limited to in-frame rearrangements. Some clones are lacking; in checked studies, under half of them reflect an unresolved V gene, and why the rest are absent is not known. This sample gives 50,000 or so clones in total; approximately 92% of them show up just once. Approximately 1.1% of the sample goes to the ten largest clones.

Sequencing used peripheral blood, obtained after pregnancy. Rearrangement joined TRBV4-1 to TRBJ1-4; matching of 6 bases hints at TRBD1 as the D gene. The source is a female donor in good health, enrolled as a control in a pregnancy study. The nucleotides read TGCGCCAGCGACAAACAGGGAAGTGGTGAAAAACTGTTTTTT. This codes for CASDKQGSGEKLFF.